A single sample gave rise to the 25 T cell receptor beta chains below, sequenced in a study of identical twins. TCRdb independently ran MiXCR on the 5' RACE reads; one entry per CDR3 protein. In the table there are approximately 190,000 distinct CDR3 sequences, approximately 15% of which are singletons. The same specimen was also included in a second study, on T cells expressing NK-cell markers.

The sequenced material came from CD8+ T cells sorted from blood. Every receptor here comes from a woman younger than 35 in good health.

The V gene is TRBV5-6, the J gene TRBJ2-7; D is perhaps TRBD2 (6 bases). CDR1 is SGHDT, CDR2 YYEEEE, per germline. The length of the CDR3 is 16 residues. The V and J ends lost 6 bases and 3 bases respectively, with 22 bases between them. The CDR3 is CASTPSGPGLVYEQYF. The CDR3 nucleotides are TGTGCCAGCACCCCGTCTGGGCCGGGACTGGTCTACGAGCAGTACTTC.

In its sample, this clonotype was seen a few times. The chain carries TRBV12-3 or TRBV12-4 and TRBJ2-3; D might be TRBD1 (5 bases). V dropped 7 bases and J dropped 5 bases, with 10 bases sitting between them. This CDR3 region has 12 residues. The CDR3 nucleotides read TGTGCCAGCACCCGCGACAGAGATACGCAGTATTTT. It yields the protein CASTRDRDTQYF.

The rearrangement links TRBV7-6 to TRBJ2-7; D unclear. This CDR3 is 14 amino acids long. Germline V gene lookup returns CDR1 SGHVS and CDR2 FNYEAQ. The V end was cut by 1 base, the J end by 4 bases, with 11 bases between. The CDR3: CASSLGAGEYEQYF. CDR3 bases: TGTGCCAGCAGCTTAGGAGCAGGCGAATACGAGCAGTACTTC.

The chain links TRBV11-3 to TRBJ1-5; no definite D call. Germline CDR1 and CDR2: SGHNT and YENEEA. This CDR3 contains 13 residues. V lost 3 bases and J 0 bases, leaving 3 bases between the germline ends. For the CDR3, the DNA is TGTGCCAGCAGCTTTTATAGCAATCAGCCCCAGCATTTT. Translating it yields CASSFYSNQPQHF.

This clonotype was counted only a few times. The chain combines TRBV4-1 with TRBJ2-7; no clear D gene. The V end lost 0 bases, the J end lost 3 bases, and 18 bases lay between the germline ends. CDR1 and CDR2 (germline): MGHRA, YSYEKL. This CDR3 spans 17 amino acids. The CDR3 region has the DNA TGCGCCAGCAGCCAAGATTTCCAAGGCAGAATTGGCTACGAGCAGTACTTC. Translated, it gives CASSQDFQGRIGYEQYF.

The chain employs TRBV6-5 and TRBJ2-1; D uncertain. This CDR3 spans 15 amino acids. CDR1 is MNHEY, CDR2 SVGAGI, per germline. Trimming pared 4 bases from V and 0 bases from J, leaving 10 bases between. The chain's CDR3 is CASSFDGNSYNEQFF. The CDR3 bases are TGTGCCAGCAGTTTCGACGGAAACTCCTACAATGAGCAGTTCTTC.

This clonotype was observed a few times. The chain recombines TRBV6-5 with TRBJ2-2; D ambiguous. Germline CDR1 and CDR2: MNHEY and SVGAGI. The CDR3 is 12 residues long. V dropped 8 bases and J dropped 1 base, with 5 bases sitting between them. The CDR3 bases are TGTGCCAGCGGGCGGAACACCGGGGAGCTGTTTTTT. Amino acids: CASGRNTGELFF.

This clonotype showed up just a few times. J is TRBJ2-7 and V is TRBV29-1; D assignment may be TRBD1 or TRBD2 (5 bases each). The V gene's germline CDR1 is SQVTM and CDR2 ANQGSEA. V lost 5 bases and J lost 12, with 20 bases in between. The CDR3 runs to 12 residues. CDR3 nucleotide sequence: TGCAGCGTTCAAATAACCCGGGGCGAACGGTACTTC. Translation gives CSVQITRGERYF.

The V call is TRBV4-3, the J call TRBJ2-2; D might be TRBD2 (6 bases). The CDR3 runs to 17 residues. Trimming left V 0 bases short and J 4 bases short, with 15 bases between. CDR1 and CDR2 (germline): LGHNA, YSLEER. The CDR3 nucleotides read TGCGCCAGCAGCCAAGATCGTGCGGGGCGGTTCACCGGGGAGCTGTTTTTT. Translating gives CASSQDRAGRFTGELFF.

This clonotype was counted a few times. This rearrangement joins TRBV7-9 to TRBJ2-5; possibly TRBD1 for D (8 bases). This CDR3 spans 15 amino acids. Germline V gene sequence: CDR1 SEHNR, CDR2 FQNEAQ (reference sequence). Trimming stripped 5 bases from V and 4 bases from J, with 17 bases between. The CDR3 coding sequence is TGTGCCAGCAGCCCACAGGGGGGGATCGGAGAGACCCAGTACTTC. It is translated as CASSPQGGIGETQYF.

This clonotype has a handful of counts. The chain carries TRBV5-1 and TRBJ2-7; D is undetermined. The V gene lost 1 base and the J gene lost 3 bases, with 8 bases spanning the gap. The CDR3 sequence is 13 residues long. Germline-derived CDR1 and CDR2 are SGHRS and YFSETQ. The CDR3 reads CASSLSTDYEQYF. In nucleotides, the CDR3 is TGCGCCAGCAGCTTGAGCACAGACTACGAGCAGTACTTC.

The chain recombines TRBV6-5 with TRBJ1-5; D is uncertain. This CDR3 contains 15 residues. Germline V gene data show CDR1 as MNHEY and CDR2 as SVGAGI. V was shortened by 0 bases and J by 3 bases, with 9 bases between the two germline ends. CDR3 nucleotide sequence: TGTGCCAGCAGTTACTCGATGGGTTACAATCAGCCCCAGCATTTT. Translating gives CASSYSMGYNQPQHF.

J is TRBJ1-4 and V is TRBV27; TRBD1 matches at 8 bases. The CDR3 loop spans 15 amino acids. Germline V lookup: CDR1 MNHEY, CDR2 SMNVEV (reference sequence). Trimming at V came to 8 bases and at J to 6 bases, leaving 11 bases not matched to a gene. This CDR3 reads CASGGAGGFYEKLFF. The CDR3 nucleotides are TGTGCCAGCGGGGGGGCAGGGGGCTTCTATGAAAAACTGTTTTTT.

This clonotype was seen more than once but under ten times. The rearrangement joins TRBV6-1 to TRBJ1-4; D may be TRBD1 (5 bases). This CDR3 spans 15 amino acids. Trimming shortened V by 1 base and J by 0 bases, and 6 bases separated the two germline ends. Germline loops: CDR1 MNHNS, CDR2 SASEGT. CDR3 residues: CASSEGTTTNEKLFF. The CDR3 DNA follows: TGTGCCAGCAGTGAAGGGACAACAACTAATGAAAAACTGTTTTTT.

The gene calls are TRBV29-1 and TRBJ2-7, with D possibly called TRBD1 or TRBD2 (5 bases each). Germline V gene lookup returns CDR1 SQVTM and CDR2 ANQGSEA. Trimming took off 5 bases at V and 0 bases at J, with 17 bases between the two ends. This CDR3 has 15 residues. The DNA of the CDR3 is TGCAGCGTTATGTTAGGGACGGCGAGCTCCTACGAGCAGTACTTC. It is translated as CSVMLGTASSYEQYF.

This rearrangement joins TRBV6-1 to TRBJ2-1, with 11 positions matching TRBD1. In germline, CDR1 is MNHNS, CDR2 SASEGT. The junction had 9 bases not matched to a gene; V was cut back by 6 bases and J by 8 bases. The CDR3 has 15 amino acids. The CDR3 nucleotides are TGTGCCAGCAGCCTCGGGACAGGGGGGTTTTATGAGCAGTTCTTC. Protein sequence: CASSLGTGGFYEQFF.

In its sample, this clonotype was seen many times. V and J are TRBV7-9 and TRBJ2-1; D gene ambiguous. V was trimmed by 2 bases and J by 7 bases, leaving 6 bases between them. The CDR3 has 12 amino acids. CDR1 is SEHNR and CDR2 is FQNEAQ in the germline V gene (reference sequence). In DNA, the CDR3 is TGTGCCAGCAGCTTATCCGTGAATGAGCAGTTCTTC. Encoded protein: CASSLSVNEQFF.

This clonotype was observed a handful of times. The chain joins TRBV29-1 to TRBJ2-3; 8 bases align to TRBD1. The CDR3 sequence is 14 residues long. CDR1 is SQVTM and CDR2 is ANQGSEA in the germline V gene. V gave up 4 bases and J gave up 7 bases; unmatched junction bases: 10. For the CDR3, the DNA is TGCAGCGTTGCAAGGGCAGGGGGCAGAAATACGCAGTATTTT. It specifies CSVARAGGRNTQYF.

This clonotype showed up many times. J is TRBJ2-1 and V is TRBV9; the D gene is possibly TRBD2 (5 bases). Trimming cost V 3 bases and J 8 bases, with 6 bases left between them. CDR1 is SGDLS and CDR2 is YYNGEE in the germline V gene. The CDR3 spans 11 residues. CDR3 coding DNA: TGTGCCAGCAGCGCCGGGGATGAGCAGTTCTTC. Translating gives CASSAGDEQFF. The entire variable domain, with the rest obtained from reference TRBV9 and TRBJ2-1, is as follows: DSGVTQTPKHLITATGQRVTLRCSPRSGDLSVYWYQQSLDQGLQFLIQYYNGEERAKGNILERFSAQQFPDLHSELNLSSLELGDSALYFCASSAGDEQFFGPGTRLTVL.

This clonotype was recorded a few times. CDR3 protein: CASSYSRTSGRTSTDTQYF. The CDR3 nucleotides read TGTGCCAGCAGTTACTCGAGGACTAGCGGGAGGACTAGCACAGATACGCAGTATTTT. The V gene is TRBV6-5, the J gene TRBJ2-3; TRBD2 matches 14 bases. The CDR3 consists of 19 residues. Trimming took 0 bases from V and 0 from J; bases not matched to a gene: 5. Germline values: CDR1 MNHEY, CDR2 SVGAGI.

This chain uses TRBV30 with TRBJ2-3; TRBD1 matches 12 bases. The CDR3 spans 13 residues. Germline V gene sequence: CDR1 GTSNPN, CDR2 SVGIG (reference sequence). The ends lost 5 bases at V and 4 bases at J; junction bases unmatched: 1. The chain's CDR3 is CAWGTGGPDTQYF. The DNA of the CDR3 is TGTGCCTGGGGGACAGGGGGCCCAGATACGCAGTATTTT. The full variable domain, its missing parts supplied by reference TRBV30 and TRBJ2-3, is SQTIHQWPATLVQPVGSPLSLECTVEGTSNPNLYWYRQAAGRGLQLLFYSVGIGQISSEVPQNLSASRPQDRQFILSSKKLLLSDSGFYLCAWGTGGPDTQYFGPGTRLTVL.

The chain recombines TRBV20-1 with TRBJ2-1; 10 bases align to TRBD1. Germline CDR1 reads DFQATT; CDR2 reads SNEGSKA (reference sequence). The CDR3 sequence is 15 residues long. Trimming cost V 6 bases and J 6 bases; bases outside gene matches: 11. CDR3 nucleotide sequence: TGCAGTGCCCCCGACCGGGACAGGGGACTCAATGAGCAGTTCTTC. Protein product: CSAPDRDRGLNEQFF.

The genes are TRBV20-1 and TRBJ2-1; D gene ambiguous. Germline CDR1 is DFQATT and CDR2 is SNEGSKA (reference sequence). Trimming took off 7 bases at V and 8 bases at J, with 18 bases between the two ends. This CDR3 region has 13 residues. In DNA, the CDR3 is TGCAGTGGAGAGCTAGTAACGCTCGATGAGCAGTTCTTC. It is translated as CSGELVTLDEQFF.

The V gene is TRBV29-1, the J gene TRBJ1-1; D unresolved. Germline CDR1 is SQVTM and CDR2 is ANQGSEA. Trimming took off 6 bases at V and 5 bases at J, with 16 bases between the two ends. The CDR3 extends over 13 amino acids. CDR3: CSVWASPGTEAFF. The DNA of the CDR3 is TGCAGCGTCTGGGCTTCCCCGGGTACTGAAGCTTTCTTT.

The chain has TRBV9 and TRBJ2-3, with 7 bases lining up with TRBD2. Germline V gives CDR1 SGDLS, CDR2 YYNGEE. This CDR3 has 16 residues. Unmatched junction bases numbered 9, after V lost 4 bases and J lost 1 base. The CDR3 is CASSPRERGGTDTQYF. The CDR3 nucleotides are TGTGCCAGCAGCCCTCGGGAACGGGGGGGCACAGATACGCAGTATTTT. The full variable domain, rest sourced from reference TRBV9 and TRBJ2-3, is DSGVTQTPKHLITATGQRVTLRCSPRSGDLSVYWYQQSLDQGLQFLIQYYNGEERAKGNILERFSAQQFPDLHSELNLSSLELGDSALYFCASSPRERGGTDTQYFGPGTRLTVL.